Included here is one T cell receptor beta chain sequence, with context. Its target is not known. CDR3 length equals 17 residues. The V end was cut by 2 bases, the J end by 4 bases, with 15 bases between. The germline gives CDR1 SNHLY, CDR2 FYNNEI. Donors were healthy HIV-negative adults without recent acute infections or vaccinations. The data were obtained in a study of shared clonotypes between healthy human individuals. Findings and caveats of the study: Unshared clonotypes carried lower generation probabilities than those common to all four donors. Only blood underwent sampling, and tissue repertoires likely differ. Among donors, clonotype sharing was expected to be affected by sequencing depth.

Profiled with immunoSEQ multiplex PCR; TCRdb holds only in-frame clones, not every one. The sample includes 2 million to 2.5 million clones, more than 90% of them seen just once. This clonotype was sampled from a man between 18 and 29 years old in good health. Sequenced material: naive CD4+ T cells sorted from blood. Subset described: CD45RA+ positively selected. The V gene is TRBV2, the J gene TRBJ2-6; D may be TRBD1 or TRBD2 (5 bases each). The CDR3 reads CASSESHTGGGANVLTF. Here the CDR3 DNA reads TGTGCCAGCAGTGAATCCCACACAGGAGGAGGGGCCAACGTCCTGACTTTC.